The 17 T cell receptor beta chains reported below all come from one sample, sequenced in a study of T cell responses to AZD1222 COVID-19 vaccine (dated by TCRdb to the early 2020s). Library prep was done by the immunoSEQ multiplex PCR assay. TCRdb limited this immuneACCESS table to in-frame rearrangements with V and J called. A share of clones is missing; checked studies link under half to unresolved V genes, and the rest is unexplained. The sample table records some 99,000 clones; nearly 90% of these occur just once. The top ten hold roughly 12% of the sample. Read against the paper, the sample's time point label means: baseline before first vaccination. This specimen's treatment or condition label, per the study, means: meningococcal conjugate vaccine given as trial control. This material consisted of peripheral blood, taken on day 0 of MenACWY control vaccination. The origin of the receptors is an adult in good health.

The rearrangement links TRBV3-1 (or the pseudogene TRBV3-2) to TRBJ2-7; D remains unclear. The V end lost 4 bases, the J end lost 5 bases, and 9 bases lay between the germline ends. Per germline, CDR1 LGHDT and CDR2 YNNKEL (reference sequence). The CDR3 is 12 amino acids. Here the CDR3 DNA reads TGTGCCAGCAGCCCTATTGACGACGAGCAGTACTTC. Translating gives CASSPIDDEQYF.

CDR3 DNA sequence: TGTGCCAGCAGCTTCGTGGGGATCACCTCTGGAAACACCATATATTTT. Its translation is CASSFVGITSGNTIYF. V and J are TRBV7-6 and TRBJ1-3; no firm D call. The CDR3 has 16 amino acids. Deletions cut 3 bases from V and 0 bases from J, with 12 bases between. CDR1 SGHVS and CDR2 FNYEAQ come from the germline V gene.

This chain links TRBV18 with TRBJ1-5; TRBD1 might be the D (6 bases). Germline CDR1 KGHSH, CDR2 LQKENI. V lost 2 bases to trimming and J lost 6 bases, with 8 bases between them. The CDR3 has 13 amino acids. The CDR3 reads CASSPTGSQPQHF. As DNA, the CDR3 is TGTGCCAGCTCACCAACAGGGAGTCAGCCCCAGCATTTT.

CDR3 protein: CASSIVSVNTEAFF. CDR3 DNA: TGTGCCAGTAGTATCGTGTCTGTGAACACTGAAGCTTTCTTT. The V gene is TRBV19, the J gene TRBJ1-1; D unresolved. The ends were cut back, 3 bases at V and 0 bases at J, with 8 bases in the middle. This CDR3 is built from 14 residues. Germline-derived CDR1 and CDR2 are LNHDA and SQIVND (reference sequence). The full variable domain, in which reference TRBV19 and TRBJ1-1 provide the parts outside the CDR3, is DGGITQSPKYLFRKEGQNVTLSCEQNLNHDAMYWYRQDPGQGLRLIYYSQIVNDFQKGDIAEGYSVSREKKESFPLTVTSAQKNPTAFYLCASSIVSVNTEAFFGQGTRLTVV.

The chain combines TRBV21-1 with TRBJ2-1; TRBD1 was called by the table and not checked on the DNA. TRBV21-1 is a recognized pseudogene. The CDR3 consists of 19 residues. The CDR3 bases are TGTGCCAGCCGACATACGGACAGGGGGCGGACTCCCCTCTGGAATGAGCAGTTCTTC. This codes for CASRHTDRGRTPLWNEQFF.

This chain uses TRBV19 with TRBJ1-6, with unresolved D. The CDR3 sequence is 14 residues long. V shed 9 bases and J shed 0 bases, with 9 bases lying between them. Germline V gene data show CDR1 as LNHDA and CDR2 as SQIVND (reference sequence). The CDR3 DNA sequence: TGTGCCAGCGCAGGACCCTCCTATAATTCACCCCTCCACTTT. Residues: CASAGPSYNSPLHF.

As to this clone: One junction end does not reproduce the germline sequence, and a read error may be involved. The chain couples TRBV7-7 to TRBJ2-2, with 10 bases that match TRBD2. The CDR3 extends over 16 amino acids. The V gene's germline CDR1 is SSHAT and CDR2 FNYEAQ (reference sequence). CDR3 region: CASSYSGRVNTGELFF. As DNA, the CDR3 is TGTGCTAGCAGTTACAGCGGGAGGGTTAACACCGGGGAGCTGTTTTTT.

The chain has TRBV4-3 and TRBJ1-4; D is ambiguous. V lost 2 bases and J lost 4, with 14 bases in between. The CDR3 spans 16 residues. CDR1 is LGHNA and CDR2 is YSLEER in the germline V gene. The CDR3 region has the DNA TGCGCCAGCAGCCAACCCCCTCCCTGCAGTAATGAAAAACTGTTTTTT. Translation: CASSQPPPCSNEKLFF.

V usage is TRBV9 and J usage is TRBJ2-6; weak D call: TRBD2 (6 bases). V was trimmed by 0 bases and J by 2 bases, leaving 9 bases between them. CDR1 and CDR2 from the germline V gene are SGDLS and YYNGEE. The CDR3 sequence is 16 residues long. In DNA, the CDR3 is TGTGCCAGCAGCGTAGCCGGGGGAACTGGGGCCAACGTCCTGACTTTC. This gives the protein CASSVAGGTGANVLTF.

A few counts support this clone. The chain uses TRBV19 and TRBJ1-4; 7 bases map to TRBD1. The CDR3 spans 15 residues. Looked up from germline, CDR1 is LNHDA and CDR2 is SQIVND (reference sequence). After removal of 4 bases from V and 7 bases from J, the junction contained 9 bases not matched to a gene. The CDR3 region has the DNA TGTGCCAGTAGTACCACCAGGGGGGTGCGTGAAAAACTGTTTTTT. This translates into CASSTTRGVREKLFF.

This chain links TRBV5-4 with TRBJ2-3, with TRBD2 matching over 13 bases. Germline loops: CDR1 SGHNT, CDR2 YYREEE (reference sequence). With V trimmed by 5 bases and J by 3 bases, 9 bases remained unmatched. CDR3 length: 17 residues. As DNA, the CDR3 is TGTGCCAGCAGACACGGACTAGCGGGAGCGGGGACAGATACGCAGTATTTT. It codes for CASRHGLAGAGTDTQYF.

CDR3 sequence (DNA): TGCGCCAGCAGCCTCGACGGAAACACCATATATTTT. Its protein is CASSLDGNTIYF. J is TRBJ1-3 and V is TRBV4-1; D uncertain. Germline V gives CDR1 MGHRA, CDR2 YSYEKL. This CDR3 spans 12 amino acids. V gave up 4 bases and J gave up 4 bases, with 5 bases separating them.

This clone came up a few times. The CDR3 sequence: CASRPGQGFPSEQYF. CDR3 sequence (DNA): TGTGCCAGCAGACCAGGGCAAGGATTTCCCAGCGAGCAGTACTTC. The genes are TRBV6-5 and TRBJ2-7, with D possibly being TRBD1 (5 bases). The V gene's germline CDR1 is MNHEY and CDR2 SVGAGI. The CDR3 is 15 amino acids. Trimming cost V 6 bases and J 6 bases, with 21 bases left between them.

This chain connects TRBV6-6 to TRBJ1-1; D not resolved. Germline CDR1 reads MNHNY; CDR2 reads SVGAGI (reference sequence). The V end was cut by 1 base, the J end by 1 base, with 7 bases between. CDR3 length: 14 residues. The CDR3 region is CASSYFEENTEAFF. The CDR3 DNA follows: TGTGCCAGCAGTTACTTTGAGGAGAACACTGAAGCTTTCTTT.

The chain has TRBV10-3 and TRBJ1-2; D remains unclear. The germline gives CDR1 ENHRY, CDR2 SYGVKD. The V end was cut by 2 bases, the J end by 4 bases, with 11 bases between. The CDR3 length is 14 residues. CDR3: CAISESASGYGYTF. In DNA, the CDR3 is TGTGCCATCAGTGAGAGCGCTTCTGGCTATGGCTACACCTTC.

V gene TRBV28 combines with J gene TRBJ2-7, with 9 positions matching TRBD1. After removal of 5 bases from V and 4 bases from J, the junction contained 9 bases not matched to a gene. CDR3 length: 15 residues. The germline gives CDR1 MDHEN, CDR2 SYDVKM. The CDR3 region is CASSTPGQGWYEQYF. The CDR3 DNA follows: TGTGCCAGCAGTACCCCCGGACAGGGGTGGTACGAGCAGTACTTC.

The chain has TRBV7-6 and TRBJ2-2; maybe TRBD1 (6 bases). Trimming left V 5 bases short and J 7 bases short, with 11 bases between. This CDR3 is 13 amino acids long. Germline V lookup: CDR1 SGHVS, CDR2 FNYEAQ. CDR3: CASSPGTSGELFF. For the CDR3, the DNA is TGTGCCAGCAGCCCGGGGACAAGCGGGGAGCTGTTTTTT.